Listed below are T cell receptor beta chains from one sample, sequenced in a study of CD8+CD57+ T cells in acquired aplastic anemia. TCRdb analysed the reads with MiXCR anew, one entry per CDR3 protein. Here the sample spans roughly 130,000 distinct CDR3 sequences, more than 40% being singletons. The sequenced sample consisted of sorted CD4+, CD8+, or CD8+CD57+ T cells (not recorded which) from PBMCs. These receptors all stem from a human donor in good health, serving as a control. CDR3s include the opening cysteine and the closing phenylalanine or tryptophan. A D gene is named only where the DNA matches it firmly. Not all rows give a size; the values are once, few, many and, for expanded clones, a class.

>TRBD2|TRBV20-1|TRBJ2-7|many
TGCAGTGCTAGAGATCAAGGACTAGCGGGGGGGCTCTCCTACGAGCAGTACTTC
CSARDQGLAGGLSYEQYF
>NA|TRBV29-1|TRBJ2-7|NA
TGCAGCGTTGCTCCGCGGGACACGGGGGCCGACGAGCAGTACTTC
CSVAPRDTGADEQYF
>NA|TRBV29-1|TRBJ1-1|NA
TGCAGCGGCGGGGGGGGCACTGAAGCTTTCTTT
CSGGGGTEAFF
>TRBD1|TRBV2|TRBJ1-2|few
TGTGCCACGCAGGACAGGGTGAACGGCTACACCTTC
CATQDRVNGYTF
>NA|TRBV6-1|TRBJ2-7|many
TGTGCCAGCAGTAAGACAACACAGGGAAACCCCTACGAGCAGTACTTC
CASSKTTQGNPYEQYF
>TRBD1|TRBV5-4|TRBJ2-7|many
TGTGCCAGCAGCTTGGACCAGGGGGCGTTACAGCAGTACTTC
CASSLDQGALQQYF
>TRBD2|TRBV7-2|TRBJ2-7|NA
TGTGCCAGCAGATCAGCGGGGGGGCAGTACTTC
CASRSAGGQYF
>NA|TRBV2|TRBJ1-2|NA
TGTGCCAGCAGTGAATCTACGGGATTGAACTATGGCTACACCTTC
CASSESTGLNYGYTF
>NA|TRBV24-1|TRBJ1-1|NA
TGTGCCACCAGTGATTCCCAGGGTACTGAAGCTTTCTTT
CATSDSQGTEAFF
>TRBD2|TRBV15|TRBJ2-1|NA
TGTGCCACCAGCAGAGCGGGGGGTTCGAGCTCCTACAATGAGCAGTTCTTC
CATSRAGGSSSYNEQFF
>TRBD2|TRBV10-3|TRBJ2-3|many
TGTGCCATCAGTGGGACTAGCGGGGCGGATACGCAGTATTTT
CAISGTSGADTQYF
>NA|TRBV19|TRBJ1-5|few
TGTACCAGTGGTAACCTGGACAGCAATCAGCCCCAGCATTTT
CTSGNLDSNQPQHF
>NA|TRBV4-3|TRBJ2-1|NA
TGCGCCAGCAGTCTAGGGGCGCGGGGGCAGTCCCAAAACTCCTACAATGAGCAGTTCTTC
CASSLGARGQSQNSYNEQFF
>NA|TRBV4-1|TRBJ2-7|NA
TGCGCCAGCAGCCAAGTTCAGGGACCCTACGAGCAGTACTTC
CASSQVQGPYEQYF
>NA|TRBV10-2|TRBJ2-5|NA
TGCGCCAGCAGTGGGGCGGGGGAGACCCAGTACTTC
CASSGAGETQYF
>TRBD1|TRBV19|TRBJ1-2|NA
TGTGCCAGTAGTGCACAGGGGGTCGGCTATGGCTACACCTTC
CASSAQGVGYGYTF
>NA|TRBV25-1|TRBJ1-2|NA
TGTGCCAGCAGTTTGCAGAACTATGGCTACACCTTC
CASSLQNYGYTF
>NA|TRBV2|TRBJ1-5|NA
TGTGCCAGCAGCCAAGATAGGGGCCAGGGGCCCAGTCAGCCCCAGCATTTT
CASSQDRGQGPSQPQHF
>NA|TRBV19|TRBJ1-1|NA
TGTGCCAGTAGTGGAGGACGGGGGGGAGACACTGAAGCTTTCTTT
CASSGGRGGDTEAFF
>TRBD1|TRBV29-1|TRBJ2-7|NA
TGCAGCGTTAGGACAGGCCTCACCTACGAGCAGTACTTC
CSVRTGLTYEQYF
>TRBD1|TRBV7-9|TRBJ1-1|many
TGTGCCAGCAGTTTGGCAGGGGGCCGGGGCACTGAAGCTTTCTTT
CASSLAGGRGTEAFF
>TRBD2|TRBV5-1|TRBJ2-3|many
TGCGCCAGCAGCGGGGGACTAGCGGGGGGGACAGATACGCAGTATTTT
CASSGGLAGGTDTQYF